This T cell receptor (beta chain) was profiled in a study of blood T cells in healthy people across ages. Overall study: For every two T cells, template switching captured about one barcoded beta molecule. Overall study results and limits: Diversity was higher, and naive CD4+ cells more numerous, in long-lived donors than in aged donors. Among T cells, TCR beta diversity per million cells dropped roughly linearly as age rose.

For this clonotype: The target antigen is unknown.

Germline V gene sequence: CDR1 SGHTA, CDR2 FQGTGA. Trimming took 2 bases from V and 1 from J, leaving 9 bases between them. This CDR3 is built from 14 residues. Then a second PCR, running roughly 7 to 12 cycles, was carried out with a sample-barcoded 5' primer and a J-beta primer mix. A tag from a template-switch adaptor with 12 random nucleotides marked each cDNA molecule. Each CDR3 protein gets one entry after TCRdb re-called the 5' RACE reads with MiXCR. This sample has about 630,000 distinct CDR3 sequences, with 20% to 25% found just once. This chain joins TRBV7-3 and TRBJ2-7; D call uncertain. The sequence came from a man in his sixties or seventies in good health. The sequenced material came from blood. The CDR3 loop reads CASSLLANSYEQYF. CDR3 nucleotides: TGTGCCAGCAGCTTATTGGCCAATTCCTACGAGCAGTACTTC.